The rows below give T cell receptor beta chains drawn from one sample of a study of OX40 agonist ivuxolimab in advanced cancers. The assay was immunoSEQ multiplex PCR, and TCRdb's table has in-frame clones only and misses some. The table lists more than 70,000 clones, 70% to 90% of them singletons. The material sequenced was CD4+ or CD8+ T cells sorted from blood, taken in a trial of the OX40 agonist ivuxolimab. The receptors were gathered from an adult with an advanced solid tumor such as melanoma, head and neck, liver or kidney cancer. Each CDR3 is given with its conserved first and last residue. Fields, in order: D gene, J gene, V gene, clone size, CDR3 DNA, CDR3 protein. A D gene is named only where the DNA matches it firmly. Some rows have no size entry. The others give once, few or many, or a class for an expanded clone.

. TRBJ2-2 TRBV29-1 . TGCAGCGGGATTTGGGGGGATGCAGGGAACACCGGGGAGCTGTTTTTT CSGIWGDAGNTGELFF
TRBD1 TRBJ2-5 TRBV7-9 . TGTGCCAGCAGCTCATGGGACAGGGGGCCGGAGACCCAGTACTTC CASSSWDRGPETQYF
. TRBJ1-5 TRBV30 . TGTGCCTGGAGTTCCAGCGGATTTCAGAGCCTGTCGCCCCAGCATTTT CAWSSSGFQSLSPQHF
TRBD2 TRBJ2-3 TRBV11-2 . TGTGCCAGCAGCTTCGGGGGGTCCCGGGCAGATACGCAGTATTTT CASSFGGSRADTQYF
TRBD1 TRBJ1-2 TRBV19 . TGTGCCAGTAGTACCGGACAGGGAACCTTGGCACCCCCCGGCTACACCTTC CASSTGQGTLAPPGYTF
TRBD1 TRBJ2-1 TRBV5-6 . TGTGCCAGCAGCCCCACCGGGACAGCCTCCTACAATGAGCAGTTCTTC CASSPTGTASYNEQFF
. TRBJ2-7 TRBV11-2 . TGTGCCAGCAGCTTAAACGGGGTCCGCCTAGCCGAGCAGTACTTC CASSLNGVRLAEQYF
. TRBJ2-1 TRBV7-2 . TGTGCCAGCAAGCAGGGCCGGGGGTACAATGAGCAGTTCTTC CASKQGRGYNEQFF
. TRBJ2-7 TRBV5-4 . TGTGCCAGCAGCCAAGAATTGGGAATGGGGCGGGGGCAGTACTTC CASSQELGMGRGQYF
. TRBJ2-1 TRBV7-9 . TGTGCCAGCAGCTTAGGACAGTACAATGAGCAGTTCTTC CASSLGQYNEQFF
TRBD1 TRBJ2-2 TRBV9 . TGTGCCAGCAGCTCCCGGGACAGGGTCGACACCGGGGAGCTGTTTTTT CASSSRDRVDTGELFF
. TRBJ2-2 TRBV4-1 . TGCGCCAGCAGCCAAAGGACGTCAGGACGGAAGAACACCGGGGAGCTGTTTTTT CASSQRTSGRKNTGELFF
TRBD1 TRBJ2-6 TRBV5-1 . TGCGCCAGCAGACAGGGGATCTCTGGGGCCAACGTCCTGACTTTC CASRQGISGANVLTF
. TRBJ2-6 TRBV9 few TGTGCCAGCAGCGTAGTGGGGGCCGGGGCCAACGTCCTGACTTTC CASSVVGAGANVLTF
TRBD1 TRBJ1-2 TRBV28 . TGTGCCAGCAGCCAAGGGACAGACGCGGGGGGCTACACCTTC CASSQGTDAGGYTF
. TRBJ2-3 TRBV30 . TGTGCCTGGAGTGTACCCAGGCCTATCCCGGGCCCAGATACGCAGTATTTT CAWSVPRPIPGPDTQYF
TRBD2 TRBJ2-3 TRBV9 . TGTGCCAGCAGCGCGGGACTAGCGGGGGTGGATACGCAGTATTTT CASSAGLAGVDTQYF
. TRBJ2-2 TRBV5-1 . TGCGCCAGCAGCTTGGCCGGGGAGCTGTTTTTT CASSLAGELFF
TRBD2 TRBJ2-1 TRBV2 once TGTGCCAGCAGTCGGCTAGCGGAAAACAATGAGCAGTTCTTC CASSRLAENNEQFF
. TRBJ2-2 TRBV11-3 . TGTGCCAGCAGCTTGGGGAGCCAACAGGCGGAGCTGTTTTTT CASSLGSQQAELFF
TRBD1 TRBJ2-1 TRBV5-1 . TGCGCCAGCAGCTTGAGTTATGGGACAGGGTTCTTC CASSLSYGTGFF
TRBD2 TRBJ2-3 TRBV19 . TGTGCCAGTAGTGCCGTAGCGGGGGGGAGCACAGATACGCAGTATTTT CASSAVAGGSTDTQYF
. TRBJ1-5 TRBV28 . TGTGCCAGCAGGGTGGGGGGTATGGTTCAGCCCCAGCATTTT CASRVGGMVQPQHF
TRBD1 TRBJ1-1 TRBV4-1 . TGCGCCAGCAGCCAAGATCTGGGGACAGTGGTCACTGAAGCTTTCTTT CASSQDLGTVVTEAFF
. TRBJ2-7 TRBV1 . TGCACCAGCAGCCAAGATAAGGGGCCGAGAAACTCCTACGAGCAGTACTTC CTSSQDKGPRNSYEQYF
. TRBJ2-7 TRBV18 . TGTGCCAGCTCCGTTGGGCAGATAATAAACTACGAGCAGTACTTC CASSVGQIINYEQYF
TRBD1 TRBJ2-2 TRBV7-2 . TGTGCCAGCTCAACAAACAGGGGGCCCGACGGGGAGCTGTTTTTT CASSTNRGPDGELFF
TRBD2 TRBJ2-3 TRBV9 . TGTGCCAGCAGCGTAGCCCGGGGAGGGAGGGACACAGATACGCAGTATTTT CASSVARGGRDTDTQYF
. TRBJ2-2 TRBV7-6 . TGTGCCAGCAGCATAGGGTTATCCGGGGAGCTGTTTTTT CASSIGLSGELFF
. TRBJ2-2 TRBV11-3 . TGTGCCAGCAGCTCAACCACGAACACCGGGGAGCTGTTTTTT CASSSTTNTGELFF
TRBD1 TRBJ2-3 TRBV7-2 . TGTGCCAGCAGCCTACGACAGGGTTGGGATACGCAGTATTTT CASSLRQGWDTQYF
. TRBJ2-1 TRBV7-9 . TGTGCCAGCAGCTTATGGTACACAACCTACAATGAGCAGTTCTTC CASSLWYTTYNEQFF
. TRBJ1-1 TRBV30 . TGTGCCTGGAGAACCAGGGGCCCCAACACTGAAGCTTTCTTT CAWRTRGPNTEAFF
. TRBJ1-5 TRBV15 . TGTGCCACCAGCAGAGAAGTCGGGGTCCTCCGCAATCAGCCCCAGCATTTT CATSREVGVLRNQPQHF
. TRBJ1-6 TRBV10-3 once TGTGCCATCAGTGGCCGGGCGGAGTATAATTCACCCCTCCACTTT CAISGRAEYNSPLHF
TRBD1 TRBJ1-3 TRBV30 . TGTGCCTCCACTAACCCGGGACAGGGGGCGCGAGGAAACACCATATATTTT CASTNPGQGARGNTIYF
. TRBJ1-1 TRBV9 . TGTGCCAGCAGCCCGACAGTTGGAACGAACACTGAAGCTTTCTTT CASSPTVGTNTEAFF
TRBD1 TRBJ2-6 TRBV2 . TGTGCCAGCAGCCCGGGACAGATCTCTGGGGCCAACGTCCTGACTTTC CASSPGQISGANVLTF
. TRBJ1-5 TRBV6-1 . TGTGCCAGCAGTGATCCGGGGGGCGGACAGCCCCAGCATTTT CASSDPGGGQPQHF
. TRBJ1-1 TRBV7-9 . TGTGCCAGCAGAGTGAGGAACACTGAAGCTTTCTTT CASRVRNTEAFF
. TRBJ1-1 TRBV6-1 . TGTGCCAGCAGCCCAGGGGAGAGGACTGAAGCTTTCTTT CASSPGERTEAFF
TRBD1 TRBJ2-5 TRBV11-3 . TGTGCCAGCAGCTTGGGACAGGCCCCTCAGGGGGAGACCCAGTACTTC CASSLGQAPQGETQYF
. TRBJ2-6 TRBV19 . TGTGCCAGTACCCCTAGGCGGGACTCTGGGGCCAACGTCCTGACTTTC CASTPRRDSGANVLTF
TRBD1 TRBJ1-2 TRBV5-1 . TGCGCCAGCAGCTTGAGGACAGGGGTCAGCTATGGCTACACCTTC CASSLRTGVSYGYTF
. TRBJ1-3 TRBV18 once TGTGCCAGCTCACCCGCCCAGGGAGGCACCATATATTTT CASSPAQGGTIYF
. TRBJ1-2 TRBV6-5 . TGTGCCAGCAGTTACTCCTGGAGTTCTAACTATGGCTACACCTTC CASSYSWSSNYGYTF
TRBD2 TRBJ2-3 TRBV5-1 . TGCGCCAGCAGCTTTGGGACTAGCGCGGATACGCAGTATTTT CASSFGTSADTQYF
. TRBJ1-1 TRBV29-1 . TGCAGCGTTGGGAGCGGGCGAGCTTTCTTT CSVGSGRAFF
. TRBJ1-5 TRBV7-9 . TGTGCCAGCAGCCTCGAAGGGGGCAATCAGCCCCAGCATTTT CASSLEGGNQPQHF
TRBD1 TRBJ1-6 TRBV7-9 . TGTGCCAGCAGCCCCCGACAGGGGGATAATTCACCCCTCCACTTT CASSPRQGDNSPLHF
. TRBJ1-2 TRBV7-2 . TGTGCCAGCAGCGATCTCGGGGGGATCTTAAATAACTATGGCTACACCTTC CASSDLGGILNNYGYTF
TRBD2 TRBJ2-2 TRBV28 . TGTGCCAGCAGTTTCCTAAAAATTAGCGGGGGATACACCGGGGAGCTGTTTTTT CASSFLKISGGYTGELFF
. TRBJ1-1 TRBV7-3 . TGTGCCAGCAGCTCGTTTGGGGGGAACACTGAAGCTTTCTTT CASSSFGGNTEAFF
TRBD2 TRBJ2-3 TRBV7-2 . TGTGCCAGCAGCTTAGCTAACAGCGGGGGACTCCCGGATACGCAGTATTTT CASSLANSGGLPDTQYF
. TRBJ2-3 TRBV19 . TGTGCCAGTAGTACCGAAGATACGCAGTATTTT CASSTEDTQYF
. TRBJ1-2 TRBV5-5 . TGTGCCAGCAGCTTAACCGGTGCCACTAACTATGGCTACACCTTC CASSLTGATNYGYTF
. TRBJ2-7 TRBV5-1 . TGCGCCAGCAGCTTGGCAGGGAGAAGCGAGCAGTACTTC CASSLAGRSEQYF
. TRBJ2-3 TRBV4-1 . TGCGCCAGCAGCCAAGAGCGGAGCACAGATACGCAGTATTTT CASSQERSTDTQYF